This TCR beta chain stems from a study of OX40 agonist ivuxolimab in advanced cancers. Assay used: immunoSEQ multiplex PCR; TCRdb lists only in-frame clones, some missing. The repertoire holds tens of thousands of clones, with around 86% as singletons. The V segment lost 5 bases and the J segment 1 base; nucleotides outside the gene matches: 7. The CDR3 contains 15 residues. CDR1 and CDR2 from the germline V gene are SEHNR and FQNEAQ (reference sequence). Sequences were derived from CD4+ or CD8+ T cells sorted from blood, sampled in a trial of the OX40 agonist ivuxolimab. The genes are TRBV7-9 and TRBJ1-1; 7 bases agree with TRBD1. The receptor was isolated from an adult with an advanced solid tumor such as melanoma, head and neck, liver or kidney cancer. In DNA, the CDR3 is TGTGCCAGCAGCGGGTCGACAGGGCCGAACACTGAAGCTTTCTTT. Translation gives CASSGSTGPNTEAFF. Based on the CDR3 plus reference TRBV7-9 and TRBJ1-1, the full variable domain is DTGVSQNPRHKITKRGQNVTFRCDPISEHNRLYWYRQTLGQGPEFLTYFQNEAQLEKSRLLSDRFSAERPKGSFSTLEIQRTEQGDSAMYLCASSGSTGPNTEAFFGQGTRLTVV.